The 23 T cell receptor beta chains presented below share a single source sample, sequenced in a study of preoperative IRX-2 immunotherapy in early breast cancer. Using immunoSEQ multiplex PCR, the repertoire was profiled, and TCRdb retains in-frame clones only, with some absent. The profile shows 35,000 to 45,000 clones, 70% to 85% of them singletons. Treatment noted: preoperative locoregional IRX-2 cytokine immunotherapy. The starting material was tumor tissue, obtained after IRX-2 immunotherapy. Receptors were obtained from a human donor with breast cancer.

This clone was seen a few times. V is TRBV6-8 and J is TRBJ2-7; TRBD2 aligns across 8 bases. This CDR3 has 13 residues. CDR1 is MNHGY and CDR2 is SAAAGT in the germline V gene. J gave up 3 bases and V 6 bases, and 4 bases lay outside the gene matches. The DNA of the CDR3 is TGTGCCAGCAGGGCGGGGGGCCACTACGAGCAGTACTTC. The encoded protein is CASRAGGHYEQYF.

This chain links TRBV19 with TRBJ1-5; 7 bases map to TRBD1. The CDR3 runs 19 residues. Germline V CDR1 and CDR2: LNHDA, SQIVND (reference sequence). With V trimmed by 5 bases and J by 0 bases, 16 bases remained unmatched. CDR3 region: CASSPGTAPFFYSNQPQHF. The CDR3 DNA sequence: TGTGCCAGTAGTCCGGGGACAGCACCCTTCTTTTATAGCAATCAGCCCCAGCATTTT.

V usage is TRBV29-1 and J usage is TRBJ1-1; no reliable D call. The length of the CDR3 is 12 residues. Germline values: CDR1 SQVTM, CDR2 ANQGSEA. V lost 4 bases, J lost 4 bases, and 10 bases lay in between. The CDR3 coding sequence is TGCAGCGTTGCAACCGACGGCACTGAAGCTTTCTTT. It encodes CSVATDGTEAFF. Filled out from reference TRBV29-1 and TRBJ1-1, the complete variable domain reads SAVISQKPSRDICQRGTSLTIQCQVDSQVTMMFWYRQQPGQSLTLIATANQGSEATYESGFVIDKFPISRPNLTFSTLTVSNMSPEDSSIYLCSVATDGTEAFFGQGTRLTVV.

This chain connects TRBV19 to TRBJ2-1; 9 nucleotides agree with TRBD2. V shed 2 bases, J shed 7 bases, and the junction held 9 bases outside the gene matches. This CDR3 has 16 amino acids. Looked up from germline, CDR1 is LNHDA and CDR2 is SQIVND (reference sequence). CDR3 amino acids: CASSISTAGGGNEQFF. In DNA, the CDR3 is TGTGCCAGTAGTATATCCACAGCGGGGGGAGGTAATGAGCAGTTCTTC.

V is TRBV6-8 and J is TRBJ2-7; no clear D gene. The CDR3 runs 15 residues. The V end was cut by 0 bases, the J end by 6 bases, with 15 bases between. The germline V gene encodes CDR1 MNHGY and CDR2 SAAAGT. The CDR3 region has the DNA TGTGCCAGCAGTTACTCGTCCGGGTACCCTCGCGAGCAGTACTTC. Protein product: CASSYSSGYPREQYF.

V and J are TRBV5-1 and TRBJ2-5; 10 bases match TRBD1. The ends lost 3 bases at V and 0 bases at J; junction bases unmatched: 8. Germline assignment: CDR1 SGHRS and CDR2 YFSETQ. This CDR3 contains 17 residues. CDR3 sequence: CASSSGATGGYQETQYF. The CDR3 DNA reads TGCGCCAGCAGCTCAGGGGCGACAGGGGGCTACCAAGAGACCCAGTACTTC.

This sequence joins TRBV29-1 and TRBJ2-1; TRBD2 aligns across 13 bases. This CDR3 is built from 17 residues. The V gene's germline CDR1 is SQVTM and CDR2 ANQGSEA. Losses at the gene ends were 4 bases for V and 0 bases for J; bases not matched to a gene: 6. The DNA for the CDR3 is TGCAGCGTTGGTGGGACTAGCGGGACCTACTCCTACAATGAGCAGTTCTTC. It encodes CSVGGTSGTYSYNEQFF.

The chain recombines TRBV14 with TRBJ2-5, with 13 positions matching TRBD2. There are 16 residues in the CDR3. Germline V gene lookup returns CDR1 SGHDN and CDR2 FVKESK. V lost 5 bases, J lost 0 bases, and 3 bases stayed unmatched. For the CDR3, the DNA is TGTGCCAGCAGCGAGACTAGCGGGGGGTACCAAGAGACCCAGTACTTC. This codes for CASSETSGGYQETQYF.

The chain has TRBV6-8 and TRBJ2-1, with unresolved D. V lost 5 bases and J 4 bases, leaving 9 bases between the germline ends. Germline CDR1 and CDR2: MNHGY and SAAAGT. This CDR3 is built from 13 residues. CDR3 coding DNA: TGTGCCAGCAGTGCTCAGGATTACAATGAGCAGTTCTTC. It is translated as CASSAQDYNEQFF.

The table lists this clone with a count of one. This chain uses TRBV6-8 with TRBJ2-7, with D unresolved. Trimming stripped 5 bases from V and 2 bases from J, with 16 bases between. The CDR3 is 15 amino acids. Germline V gene lookup returns CDR1 MNHGY and CDR2 SAAAGT. CDR3 region: CASSGFQLPPYEQYF. CDR3 in DNA: TGTGCCAGCAGTGGGTTTCAATTGCCCCCCTACGAGCAGTACTTC.

J is TRBJ1-3 and V is TRBV6-1; D is ambiguous. There are 16 residues in the CDR3. Deletions cut 1 base from V and 1 base from J, with 11 bases between. Per germline, CDR1 MNHNS and CDR2 SASEGT. The CDR3 protein is CASSEVGSGSGNTIYF. The CDR3 DNA follows: TGTGCCAGCAGTGAAGTCGGGTCCGGTTCTGGAAACACCATATATTTT.

This sequence joins TRBV6-8 and TRBJ2-2, with D perhaps TRBD1 (6 bases). The CDR3 sequence is 17 residues long. V was shortened by 0 bases and J by 7 bases, with 18 bases between the two germline ends. CDR1 is MNHGY, CDR2 SAAAGT, per germline. CDR3 nucleotides: TGTGCCAGCAGTTACTCGAGTTTAATGGGGGCTGGCGGGGAGCTGTTTTTT. It codes for CASSYSSLMGAGGELFF.

This clone was observed a single time. Here the CDR3 DNA reads TGTGCCAGCAAGGGCAGCCCGAACACCGGGGAGCTGTTTTTT. Its translation is CASKGSPNTGELFF. The rearrangement links TRBV6-8 to TRBJ2-2; D not certain. Trimming removed 7 bases from V and 0 bases from J, with 9 bases in between. This CDR3 has 14 amino acids. Germline V lookup: CDR1 MNHGY, CDR2 SAAAGT.

V usage is TRBV5-1 and J usage is TRBJ1-4; 7 bases fit TRBD1. Germline trimming cut 4 bases from V and 2 bases from J; bases unmatched to any gene: 8. Germline CDR1 is SGHRS and CDR2 is YFSETQ. The CDR3 consists of 16 residues. CDR3 region: CASSEGTVRTNEKLFF. The DNA for the CDR3 is TGCGCCAGCAGCGAAGGGACAGTCAGGACTAATGAAAAACTGTTTTTT.

The chain is built from TRBV5-1 and TRBJ1-5; unclear D gene. CDR3 length: 20 residues. Trimming took off 2 bases at V and 0 bases at J, with 24 bases between the two ends. CDR1 and CDR2 from the germline V gene are SGHRS and YFSETQ. The CDR3 bases are TGCGCCAGCAGCTTCCACAAACCGAGAGGAGTAGCTGGTAGCAATCAGCCCCAGCATTTT. Protein: CASSFHKPRGVAGSNQPQHF. The full variable domain, completed using reference TRBV5-1 and TRBJ1-5, is KAGVTQTPRYLIKTRGQQVTLSCSPISGHRSVSWYQQTPGQGLQFLFEYFSETQRNKGNFPGRFSGRQFSNSRSEMNVSTLELGDSALYLCASSFHKPRGVAGSNQPQHFGDGTRLSIL.

The CDR3 bases are TGTGCCAGCAGAGATGGCAATCAGCCCCAGCATTTT. Its translation is CASRDGNQPQHF. This chain uses TRBV6-8 with TRBJ1-5; D is undetermined. This CDR3 has 12 amino acids. Germline assignment: CDR1 MNHGY and CDR2 SAAAGT. The germline V and J ends were trimmed by 6 bases and 2 bases, with 5 bases remaining between them.

This chain links TRBV18 with TRBJ1-2; the D gene is possibly TRBD1 (6 bases). The germline CDR1 and CDR2 sequences are KGHSH and LQKENI. V lost 2 bases, J lost 7 bases, and 14 bases lay in between. The length of the CDR3 is 14 residues. This CDR3 is CASSPETGIGGYTF. In nucleotides, the CDR3 is TGTGCCAGCTCACCAGAAACAGGGATCGGTGGCTACACCTTC.

This sequence joins TRBV10-2 and TRBJ2-7, with D possibly TRBD2 on 6 matching bases. Germline CDR1 WSHSY, CDR2 SAAADI. V lost 8 bases, J lost 5 bases, and 22 bases lay in between. The CDR3 contains 15 residues. CDR3 sequence: CASGGSGGGRDEQYF. The DNA of the CDR3 is TGCGCCAGCGGAGGGAGCGGAGGAGGAAGGGACGAGCAGTACTTC.

The V call is TRBV1, the J call TRBJ2-2; no check of the table's D call, TRBD1, against the DNA was made. TRBV1 is annotated as a pseudogene. The CDR3 has 18 amino acids. The CDR3 reads CASSSYTGHDSNTGELFF. The DNA for the CDR3 is TGCGCCAGCAGTTCTTATACGGGACACGATTCGAACACCGGGGAGCTGTTTTTT.

J is TRBJ2-1 and V is TRBV2, with D perhaps matching TRBD1 (6 bases). Germline CDR1 reads SNHLY; CDR2 reads FYNNEI. The V end lost 6 bases, the J end lost 7 bases, and 19 bases lay between the germline ends. There are 15 residues in the CDR3. The CDR3 here is CASRRGSTGSNEQFF. The CDR3 DNA reads as TGTGCCAGCAGAAGGGGGAGCACGGGAAGTAATGAGCAGTTCTTC.

V usage is TRBV7-1 and J usage is TRBJ2-1; TRBD2 matches at 9 bases. TRBV7-1 is an ORF, with its function uncertain. This CDR3 spans 15 amino acids. Germline trimming cut 5 bases from V and 8 bases from J; bases unmatched to any gene: 10. CDR3 in amino acids: CASSATSGFADEQFF. CDR3 bases: TGTGCCAGCAGCGCTACTAGCGGGTTCGCCGATGAGCAGTTCTTC.

The J gene is TRBJ2-7, the V gene TRBV19, with 8 bases fitting TRBD2. This CDR3 has 16 amino acids. The ends lost 3 bases at V and 3 bases at J; junction bases unmatched: 10. In germline, CDR1 is LNHDA, CDR2 SQIVND (reference sequence). CDR3 residues: CASSISAGGSLYEQYF. The DNA of the CDR3 is TGTGCCAGTAGTATTTCTGCGGGAGGAAGCCTCTACGAGCAGTACTTC.

The chain links TRBV5-1 to TRBJ1-2, with 10 bases matching TRBD1. V lost 4 bases, J lost 7 bases, and 7 bases stayed unmatched. The CDR3 covers 14 residues. Germline V gene sequence: CDR1 SGHRS, CDR2 YFSETQ. The CDR3 region has the DNA TGCGCCAGCAGCATGGGACAGGGGAAGTCTGGCTACACCTTC. It translates to CASSMGQGKSGYTF.